This TCR beta chain was observed in a study of blood T cell repertoires in COVID-19. Overall study: Sample material is recorded as cDNA or gDNA derived from T cells, B-cell-depleted T cells, or PBMCs.

The CDR3 runs to 15 residues. Germline lookup yields CDR1 SGHAT and CDR2 FQNNGV. Trimming removed 3 bases from V and 9 bases from J, with 18 bases in between. Study members were between roughly 18 and 100 years old and lived in approximately 25 US regions. Donors were grouped by their self-reported clinical history. TCRdb keeps only in-frame clones here, not all; method: immunoSEQ multiplex PCR. The sample carries about 200,000 clones, approximately 83% recorded once. This clone came up a few times. Material for sequencing was PBMCs or T cells enriched from blood (not recorded which). The TCR was taken from a woman aged 45-65 years who had been exposed to COVID-19. The rearrangement uses TRBV11-2 and TRBJ2-1; perhaps TRBD2 as D (6 bases). CDR3 region: CASSFNDGGNAEQFF. CDR3 sequence (DNA): TGTGCCAGCAGCTTTAATGACGGGGGTAACGCTGAGCAGTTCTTC.